Below, 2 T cell receptor beta chains from the same sample are listed, as sequenced in a study of CD8+CD57+ T cells in acquired aplastic anemia. The template for TCR beta VDJ and CDR3 sequence profiling was genomic DNA. TCRdb re-analysed the reads in MiXCR, keeping a single row per CDR3 protein. The sample shows 250,000 to 350,000 distinct CDR3 sequences, roughly three fifths of them seen only once. The material sequenced was sorted CD4+, CD8+, or CD8+CD57+ T cells (not recorded which) from PBMCs. Every receptor here comes from a human donor with severe aplastic anemia or a healthy control (not recorded which).

CDR3: CASSPLGTEAFF. The DNA for the CDR3 is TGTGCCAGCAGCCCCTTGGGGACTGAAGCTTTCTTT. The chain is built from TRBV7-6 and TRBJ1-1; no definite D call. V was clipped by 5 bases and J by 5 bases, with 9 bases between them. Germline loops: CDR1 SGHVS, CDR2 FNYEAQ. The CDR3 loop spans 12 amino acids.

V gene TRBV5-1 combines with J gene TRBJ1-3, with D possibly TRBD1 on 5 matching bases. CDR1 is SGHRS and CDR2 is YFSETQ in the germline V gene. V lost 4 bases to trimming and J lost 0 bases, with 17 bases between them. The CDR3 contains 17 residues. This chain's CDR3 is CASSIRDLARSGNTIYF. CDR3 bases: TGCGCCAGCAGCATCCGGGACCTGGCACGCTCTGGAAACACCATATATTTT.